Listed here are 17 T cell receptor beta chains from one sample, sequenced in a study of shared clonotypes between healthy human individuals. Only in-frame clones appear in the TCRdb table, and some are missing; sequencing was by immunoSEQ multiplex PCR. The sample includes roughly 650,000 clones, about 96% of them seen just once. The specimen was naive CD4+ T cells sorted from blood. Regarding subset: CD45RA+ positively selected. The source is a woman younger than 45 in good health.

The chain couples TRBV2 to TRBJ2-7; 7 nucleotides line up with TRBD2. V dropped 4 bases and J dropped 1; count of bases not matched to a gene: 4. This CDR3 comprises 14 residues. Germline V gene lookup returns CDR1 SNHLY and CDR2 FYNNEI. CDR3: CASSGGGGSYEQYF. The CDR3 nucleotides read TGTGCCAGCAGTGGGGGGGGAGGTTCCTACGAGCAGTACTTC.

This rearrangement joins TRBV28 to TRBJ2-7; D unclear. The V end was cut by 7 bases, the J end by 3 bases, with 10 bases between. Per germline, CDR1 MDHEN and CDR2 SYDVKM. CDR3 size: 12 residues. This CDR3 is CASTGHHYEQYF. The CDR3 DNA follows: TGTGCCAGCACAGGCCACCACTACGAGCAGTACTTC. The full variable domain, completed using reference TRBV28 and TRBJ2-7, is DVKVTQSSRYLVKRTGEKVFLECVQDMDHENMFWYRQDPGLGLRLIYFSYDVKMKEKGDIPEGYSVSREKKERFSLILESASTNQTSMYLCASTGHHYEQYFGPGTRLTVT.

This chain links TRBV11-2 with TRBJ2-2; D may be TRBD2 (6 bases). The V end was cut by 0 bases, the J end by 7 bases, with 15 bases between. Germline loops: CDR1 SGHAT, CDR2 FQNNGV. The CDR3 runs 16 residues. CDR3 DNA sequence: TGTGCCAGCAGCTTAGAACTAGTATATAGCGGCGGGGAGCTGTTTTTT. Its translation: CASSLELVYSGGELFF.

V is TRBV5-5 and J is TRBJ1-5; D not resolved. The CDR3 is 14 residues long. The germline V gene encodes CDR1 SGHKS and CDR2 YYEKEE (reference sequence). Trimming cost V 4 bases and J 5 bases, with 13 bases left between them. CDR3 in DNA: TGTGCCAGCAGCGCGCGGTGGACGGATCAGCCCCAGCATTTT. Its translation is CASSARWTDQPQHF.

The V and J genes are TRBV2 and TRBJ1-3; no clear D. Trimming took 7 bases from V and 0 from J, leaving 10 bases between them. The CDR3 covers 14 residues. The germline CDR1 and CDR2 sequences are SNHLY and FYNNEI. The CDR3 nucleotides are TGTGCCAGCATCCAGAGGGCCTCTGGAAACACCATATATTTT. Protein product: CASIQRASGNTIYF.

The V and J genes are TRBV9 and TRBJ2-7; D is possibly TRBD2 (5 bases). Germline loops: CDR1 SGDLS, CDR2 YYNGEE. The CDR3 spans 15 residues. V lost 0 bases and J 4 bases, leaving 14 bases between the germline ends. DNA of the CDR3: TGTGCCAGCAGCGTAGCCCTAGGACTGACGTACGAGCAGTACTTC. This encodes CASSVALGLTYEQYF. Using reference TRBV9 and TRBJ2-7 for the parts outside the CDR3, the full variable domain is DSGVTQTPKHLITATGQRVTLRCSPRSGDLSVYWYQQSLDQGLQFLIQYYNGEERAKGNILERFSAQQFPDLHSELNLSSLELGDSALYFCASSVALGLTYEQYFGPGTRLTVT.

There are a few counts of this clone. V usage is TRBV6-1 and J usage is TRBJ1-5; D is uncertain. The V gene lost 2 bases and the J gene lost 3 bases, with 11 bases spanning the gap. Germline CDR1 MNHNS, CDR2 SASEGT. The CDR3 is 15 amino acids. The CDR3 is CASSEHHGNNQPQHF. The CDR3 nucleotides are TGTGCCAGCAGTGAACACCACGGTAACAATCAGCCCCAGCATTTT.

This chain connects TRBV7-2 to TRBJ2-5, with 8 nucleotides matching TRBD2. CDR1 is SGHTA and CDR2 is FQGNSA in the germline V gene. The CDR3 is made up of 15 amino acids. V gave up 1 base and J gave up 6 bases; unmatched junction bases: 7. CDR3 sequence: CASSLGAGAGKTQYF. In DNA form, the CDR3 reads TGTGCCAGCAGCTTAGGAGCGGGAGCCGGGAAGACCCAGTACTTC. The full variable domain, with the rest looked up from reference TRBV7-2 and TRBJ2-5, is GAGVSQSPSNKVTEKGKDVELRCDPISGHTALYWYRQSLGQGLEFLIYFQGNSAPDKSGLPSDRFSAERTGGSVSTLTIQRTQQEDSAVYLCASSLGAGAGKTQYFGPGTRLLVL.

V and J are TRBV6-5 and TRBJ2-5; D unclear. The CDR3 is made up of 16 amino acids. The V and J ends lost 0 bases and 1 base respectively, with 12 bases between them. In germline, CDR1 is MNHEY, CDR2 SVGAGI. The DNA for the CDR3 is TGTGCCAGCAGTTACTCCCTCTCAGCCCCCCAAGAGACCCAGTACTTC. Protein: CASSYSLSAPQETQYF.

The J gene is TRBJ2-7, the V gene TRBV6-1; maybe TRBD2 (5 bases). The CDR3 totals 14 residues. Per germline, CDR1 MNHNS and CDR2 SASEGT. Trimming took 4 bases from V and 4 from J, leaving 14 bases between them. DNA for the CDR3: TGTGCCAGCAGTGCGCTAGCTTTAGTTTACGAGCAGTACTTC. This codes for CASSALALVYEQYF.

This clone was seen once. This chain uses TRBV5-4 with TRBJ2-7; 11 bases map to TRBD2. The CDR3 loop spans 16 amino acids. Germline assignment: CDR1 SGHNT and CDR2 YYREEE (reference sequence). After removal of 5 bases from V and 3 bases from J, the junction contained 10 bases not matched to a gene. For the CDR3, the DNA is TGTGCCAGCAGACAGGGACTAGCGGACGAAAGCTACGAGCAGTACTTC. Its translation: CASRQGLADESYEQYF.

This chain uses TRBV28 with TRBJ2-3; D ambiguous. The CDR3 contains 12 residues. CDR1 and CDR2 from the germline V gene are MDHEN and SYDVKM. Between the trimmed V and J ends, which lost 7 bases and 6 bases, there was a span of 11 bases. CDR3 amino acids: CASTARVDTQYF. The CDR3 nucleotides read TGTGCCAGCACGGCCCGGGTTGATACGCAGTATTTT.

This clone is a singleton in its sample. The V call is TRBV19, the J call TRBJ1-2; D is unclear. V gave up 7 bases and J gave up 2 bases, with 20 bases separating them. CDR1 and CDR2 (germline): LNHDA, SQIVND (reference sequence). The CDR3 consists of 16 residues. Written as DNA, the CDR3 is TGTGCCAGTAACCACCCCCGGTCCCGGGTCAACTATGGCTACACCTTC. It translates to CASNHPRSRVNYGYTF.

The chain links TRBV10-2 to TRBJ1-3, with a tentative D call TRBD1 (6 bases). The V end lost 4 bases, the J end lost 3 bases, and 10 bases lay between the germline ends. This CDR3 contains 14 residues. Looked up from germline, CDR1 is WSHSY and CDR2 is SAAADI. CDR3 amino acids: CASSAGVDGNTIYF. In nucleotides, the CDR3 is TGCGCCAGCAGTGCAGGGGTCGATGGAAACACCATATATTTT.

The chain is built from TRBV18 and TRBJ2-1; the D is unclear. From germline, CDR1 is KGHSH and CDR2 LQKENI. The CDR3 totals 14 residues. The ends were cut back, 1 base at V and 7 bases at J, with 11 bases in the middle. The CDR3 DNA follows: TGTGCCAGCTCACCACGGTCGAATCGGAATGAGCAGTTCTTC. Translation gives CASSPRSNRNEQFF. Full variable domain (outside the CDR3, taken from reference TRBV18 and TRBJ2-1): NAGVMQNPRHLVRRRGQEARLRCSPMKGHSHVYWYRQLPEEGLKFMVYLQKENIIDESGMPKERFSAEFPKEGPSILRIQQVVRGDSAAYFCASSPRSNRNEQFFGPGTRLTVL.

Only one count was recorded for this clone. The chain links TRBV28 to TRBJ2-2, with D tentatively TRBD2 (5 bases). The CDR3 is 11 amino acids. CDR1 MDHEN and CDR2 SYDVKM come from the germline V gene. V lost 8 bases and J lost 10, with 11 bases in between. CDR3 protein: CASLGVMELFF. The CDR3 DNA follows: TGTGCCAGCCTCGGGGTTATGGAGCTGTTTTTT. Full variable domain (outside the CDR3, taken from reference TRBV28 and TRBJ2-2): DVKVTQSSRYLVKRTGEKVFLECVQDMDHENMFWYRQDPGLGLRLIYFSYDVKMKEKGDIPEGYSVSREKKERFSLILESASTNQTSMYLCASLGVMELFFGEGSRLTVL.

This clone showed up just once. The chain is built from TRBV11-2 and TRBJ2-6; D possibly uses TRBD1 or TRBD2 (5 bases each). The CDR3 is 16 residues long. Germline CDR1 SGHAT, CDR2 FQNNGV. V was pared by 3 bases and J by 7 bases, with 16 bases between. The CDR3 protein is CASSLAGIRGANVLTF. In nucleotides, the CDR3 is TGTGCCAGCAGCTTGGCCGGGATTAGGGGTGCCAACGTCCTGACTTTC. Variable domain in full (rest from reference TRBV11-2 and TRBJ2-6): EAGVAQSPRYKIIEKRQSVAFWCNPISGHATLYWYQQILGQGPKLLIQFQNNGVVDDSQLPKDRFSAERLKGVDSTLKIQPAKLEDSAVYLCASSLAGIRGANVLTFGAGSRLTVL.